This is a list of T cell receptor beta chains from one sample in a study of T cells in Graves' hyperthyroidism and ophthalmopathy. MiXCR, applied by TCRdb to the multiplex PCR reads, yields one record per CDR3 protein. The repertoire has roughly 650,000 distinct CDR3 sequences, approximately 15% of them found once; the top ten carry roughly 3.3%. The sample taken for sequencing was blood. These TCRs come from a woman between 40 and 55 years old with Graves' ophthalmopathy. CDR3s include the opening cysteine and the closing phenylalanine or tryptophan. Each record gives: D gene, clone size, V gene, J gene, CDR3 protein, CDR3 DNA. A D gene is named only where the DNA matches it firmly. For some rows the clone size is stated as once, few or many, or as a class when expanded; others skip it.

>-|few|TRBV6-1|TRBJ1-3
CASKTTSSGNTIYF
TGTGCCAGCAAAACGACGTCCTCTGGAAACACCATATATTTT
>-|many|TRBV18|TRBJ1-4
CASSRQEANEKLFF
TGTGCCAGCTCGCGACAGGAGGCAAATGAAAAACTGTTTTTT
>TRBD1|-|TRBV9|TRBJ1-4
CASSVATGGGEKLFF
TGTGCCAGCAGCGTAGCTACAGGGGGCGGAGAAAAACTGTTTTTT
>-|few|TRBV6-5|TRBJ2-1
CASSYSILVLNEQFF
TGTGCCAGCAGTTACTCGATACTAGTCCTCAATGAGCAGTTCTTC
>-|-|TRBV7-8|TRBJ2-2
CASSLVSAGTLTGELFF
TGTGCCAGCAGCTTAGTATCCGCGGGGACACTCACCGGGGAGCTGTTTTTT
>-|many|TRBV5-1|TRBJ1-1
CASSPPGGKEAFF
TGCGCCAGCAGCCCCCCCGGAGGAAAAGAGGCTTTCTTT
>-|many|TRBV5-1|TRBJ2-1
CASSSGAYSVAAYNEQFF
TGCGCCAGCAGCTCGGGCGCGTATAGCGTTGCCGCCTACAATGAGCAGTTCTTC
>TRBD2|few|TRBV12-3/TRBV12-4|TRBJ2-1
CVSSPTGTSRGEQFF
TGTGTCAGCAGCCCCACCGGGACTAGCAGAGGCGAGCAGTTCTTC
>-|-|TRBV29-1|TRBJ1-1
CSVVGGLSNTEAFF
TGCAGCGTTGTGGGGGGGCTCTCGAACACTGAAGCTTTCTTT
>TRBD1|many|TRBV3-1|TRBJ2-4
CASSHGTDKNIQYF
TGTGCCAGCAGTCATGGGACAGACAAAAACATTCAGTACTTC
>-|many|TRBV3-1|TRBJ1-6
CASSHQGGSYNSPLHF
TGTGCCAGCAGCCACCAGGGAGGATCCTATAATTCACCCCTCCACTTT
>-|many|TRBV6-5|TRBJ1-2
CASSYGGAGYGYTF
TGTGCCAGCAGTTACGGGGGAGCGGGCTATGGCTACACCTTC
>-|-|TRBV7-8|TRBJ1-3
CASTWSSGGNTIYF
TGTGCCAGCACTTGGTCAAGCGGAGGAAACACCATATATTTT
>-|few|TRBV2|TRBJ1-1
CASSEQIEAFF
TGTGCCAGCAGTGAGCAAATAGAAGCTTTCTTT
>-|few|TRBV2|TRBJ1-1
CAVKRGRGQLNTEAFF
TGTGCCGTAAAACGGGGGCGGGGGCAATTGAACACTGAAGCTTTCTTT
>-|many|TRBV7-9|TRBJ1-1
CASSPEWIPEAFF
TGTGCCAGCAGCCCGGAGTGGATTCCTGAAGCTTTCTTT
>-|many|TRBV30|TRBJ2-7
CAWRQNYEQYF
TGTGCCTGGAGGCAGAACTACGAGCAGTACTTC
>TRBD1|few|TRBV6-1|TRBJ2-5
CASSEGQGAGETQYF
TGTGCCAGCAGTGAGGGACAGGGGGCGGGGGAGACCCAGTACTTC
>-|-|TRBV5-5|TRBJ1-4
CASSAQAGGVEKLFF
TGTGCCAGCAGCGCCCAAGCAGGCGGGGTCGAAAAACTGTTTTTT
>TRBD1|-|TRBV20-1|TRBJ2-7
CSAQRTGVSYEQYF
TGCAGTGCCCAGCGCACAGGGGTCTCCTACGAGCAGTACTTC
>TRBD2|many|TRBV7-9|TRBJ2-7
CASSSVGGWTSSYEQYF
TGTGCCAGCAGCTCCGTCGGAGGATGGACTAGCTCCTACGAGCAGTACTTC
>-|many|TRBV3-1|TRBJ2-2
CASSQAAHTGELFF
TGTGCCAGCAGCCAAGCGGCACACACCGGGGAGCTGTTTTTT
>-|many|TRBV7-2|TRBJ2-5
CASSLGFGGQQETQYF
TGTGCCAGCAGCTTAGGTTTTGGGGGCCAGCAAGAGACCCAGTACTTC
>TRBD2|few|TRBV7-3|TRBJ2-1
CASSSTSGYNEQFF
TGTGCCAGCAGCTCAACTAGCGGTTACAATGAGCAGTTCTTC
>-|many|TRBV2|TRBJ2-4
CASSPKGVAKNIQYF
TGTGCCAGCAGTCCTAAAGGGGTAGCCAAAAACATTCAGTACTTC
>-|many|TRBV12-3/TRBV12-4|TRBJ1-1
CASSLQSNTEAFF
TGTGCCAGCAGTTTGCAAAGTAACACTGAAGCTTTCTTT
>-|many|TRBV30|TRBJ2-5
CAWSVLAWSGETQYF
TGTGCCTGGAGTGTTCTCGCGTGGTCGGGAGAGACCCAGTACTTC
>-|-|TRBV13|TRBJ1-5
CASSLSGDAYSNQPQHF
TGTGCCAGCAGCTTATCCGGGGACGCCTATAGCAATCAGCCCCAGCATTTT
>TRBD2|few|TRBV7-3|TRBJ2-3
CASSPGLVQDTQYF
TGTGCCAGCAGCCCTGGACTAGTACAGGATACGCAGTATTTT
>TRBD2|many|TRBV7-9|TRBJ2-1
CASSLTTSGVDEQFF
TGTGCCAGCAGCTTAACGACTAGCGGGGTTGATGAGCAGTTCTTC
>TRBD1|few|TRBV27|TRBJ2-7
CASSSYRGREQYF
TGTGCCAGCAGTTCCTACAGGGGGCGGGAGCAGTACTTC
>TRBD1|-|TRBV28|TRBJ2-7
CASTEDRAYEQYF
TGTGCCAGCACCGAGGACAGGGCATACGAGCAGTACTTC
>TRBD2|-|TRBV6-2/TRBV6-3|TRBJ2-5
CASGRGLAGDGGETQYF
TGTGCCAGCGGCAGGGGACTAGCGGGGGATGGGGGAGAGACCCAGTACTTC
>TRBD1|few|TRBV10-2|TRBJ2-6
CASSESRQGADSGANVLTF
TGCGCCAGCAGTGAGTCTCGACAGGGGGCTGATTCTGGGGCCAACGTCCTGACTTTC
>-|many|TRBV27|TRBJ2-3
CASSFHRRITDTQYF
TGTGCCAGCAGTTTTCACAGGAGGATCACAGATACGCAGTATTTT
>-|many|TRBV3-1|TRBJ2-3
CASSQDMGESLSTDTQYF
TGTGCCAGCAGCCAAGATATGGGGGAGAGCCTATCCACAGATACGCAGTATTTT
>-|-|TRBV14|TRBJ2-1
CASSQERFSYNEQFF
TGTGCCAGCAGCCAAGAGCGGTTCTCCTACAATGAGCAGTTCTTC
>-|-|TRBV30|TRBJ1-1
CAWSVRRYLGNTEAFF
TGTGCCTGGAGTGTGCGTCGGTATCTGGGGAACACTGAAGCTTTCTTT
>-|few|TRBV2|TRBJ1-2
CASSSTRGQGPYGYTF
TGTGCCAGCAGTTCCACCCGGGGGCAGGGGCCCTATGGCTACACCTTC
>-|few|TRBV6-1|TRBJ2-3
CASNEGTGTTDTQYF
TGTGCCAGCAATGAAGGGACGGGGACCACAGATACGCAGTATTTT
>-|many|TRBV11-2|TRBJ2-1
CASSLFRSRISYNEQFF
TGTGCCAGCAGCTTATTCCGATCCCGGATCTCCTACAATGAGCAGTTCTTC
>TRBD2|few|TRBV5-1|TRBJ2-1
CASSPGTSEGYEQFF
TGCGCCAGCAGCCCTGGGACTAGTGAGGGTTATGAGCAGTTCTTC
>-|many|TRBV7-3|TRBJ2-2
CASSIGPTGELFF
TGTGCCAGCAGCATCGGACCTACCGGGGAGCTGTTTTTT
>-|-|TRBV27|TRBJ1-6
CASSLSWKAGRSPLHF
TGTGCCAGCAGTTTATCGTGGAAGGCCGGGAGATCACCCCTCCACTTT
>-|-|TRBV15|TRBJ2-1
CVTSRVGDYNEQFF
TGTGTCACCAGCAGAGTTGGAGACTACAATGAGCAGTTCTTC
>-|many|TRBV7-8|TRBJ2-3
CASSLSGPGTDTQYF
TGTGCCAGCAGCTTAAGCGGACCCGGCACAGATACGCAGTATTTT
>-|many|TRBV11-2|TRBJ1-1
CASSFTGRGTEAFF
TGTGCCAGCAGCTTCACAGGAAGAGGGACTGAAGCTTTCTTT
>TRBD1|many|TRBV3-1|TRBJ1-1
CASSQGRDRGWTEAFF
TGTGCCAGCAGCCAGGGTCGGGACAGGGGGTGGACTGAAGCTTTCTTT
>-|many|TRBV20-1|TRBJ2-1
CSGRGGRYNEQFF
TGCAGTGGCAGAGGCGGACGGTACAATGAGCAGTTCTTC
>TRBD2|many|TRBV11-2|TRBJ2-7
CASSRTSGTSYEQYF
TGTGCCAGCAGTCGGACTAGCGGGACCTCCTACGAGCAGTACTTC
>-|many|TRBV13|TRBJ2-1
CASSFMGVVDEQFF
TGTGCCAGCAGCTTTATGGGAGTAGTCGATGAGCAGTTCTTC
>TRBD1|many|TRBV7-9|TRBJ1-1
CASSRGTVMNTEAFF
TGTGCCAGCAGCAGGGGGACAGTTATGAACACTGAAGCTTTCTTT
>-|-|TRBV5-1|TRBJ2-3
CASSLDSPTDTQYF
TGCGCCAGCAGCCTAGACAGCCCCACAGATACGCAGTATTTT
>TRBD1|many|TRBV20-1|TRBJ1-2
CSAPTGHGGYTF
TGCAGTGCGCCGACAGGGCATGGGGGCTACACCTTC
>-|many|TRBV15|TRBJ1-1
CATSRDGRVEAFF
TGTGCCACCAGCAGAGATGGGAGGGTCGAAGCTTTCTTT
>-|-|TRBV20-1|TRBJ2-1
CSVDPPGAYNEQFF
TGCAGTGTTGACCCCCCGGGAGCTTACAATGAGCAGTTCTTC
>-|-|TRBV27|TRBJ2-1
CASYPLVGTSYNEQFF
TGTGCCAGCTACCCATTGGTAGGGACCTCCTACAATGAGCAGTTCTTC
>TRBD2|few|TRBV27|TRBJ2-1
CASSLWAGGPNLGTNEQFF
TGTGCCAGCAGTTTATGGGCGGGGGGGCCTAATTTGGGGACGAATGAGCAGTTCTTC
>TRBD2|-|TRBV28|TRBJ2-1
CASSLLAGGPSEQFF
TGTGCCAGCAGTTTACTAGCGGGAGGGCCGAGTGAGCAGTTCTTC